This T cell receptor (beta chain) originates from a study of patients and donors after allogeneic stem cell transplantation. One entry per CDR3 protein, called by TCRdb with MiXCR from the RT-PCR reads. This table has about 960,000 distinct CDR3 sequences, roughly 18% appearing once. The J segment lost 4 bases and the V segment lost 1 base, leaving 4 bases of the junction unmatched. There are 14 residues in the CDR3. Per the germline V gene, CDR1 is PRHDT and CDR2 is FYEKMQ (reference sequence). The specimen was blood, either unsorted or a sorted T cell fraction (not recorded which). The sequence was obtained from a human donor who was either an allogeneic HSCT recipient or a stem cell or donor lymphocyte infusion donor (not recorded which). It is not recorded whose cells these are; they may come from a transplant donor. The V and J genes are TRBV13 and TRBJ2-7, with TRBD2 matching 7 bases. The CDR3 here is CASSLEGLQYEQYF. CDR3 nucleotide sequence: TGTGCCAGCAGCTTAGAGGGACTACAGTACGAGCAGTACTTC. Looking up the rest from reference TRBV13 and TRBJ2-7 gives the full variable domain: AAGVIQSPRHLIKEKRETATLKCYPIPRHDTVYWYQQGPGQDPQFLISFYEKMQSDKGSIPDRFSAQQFSDYHSELNMSSLELGDSALYFCASSLEGLQYEQYFGPGTRLTVT.